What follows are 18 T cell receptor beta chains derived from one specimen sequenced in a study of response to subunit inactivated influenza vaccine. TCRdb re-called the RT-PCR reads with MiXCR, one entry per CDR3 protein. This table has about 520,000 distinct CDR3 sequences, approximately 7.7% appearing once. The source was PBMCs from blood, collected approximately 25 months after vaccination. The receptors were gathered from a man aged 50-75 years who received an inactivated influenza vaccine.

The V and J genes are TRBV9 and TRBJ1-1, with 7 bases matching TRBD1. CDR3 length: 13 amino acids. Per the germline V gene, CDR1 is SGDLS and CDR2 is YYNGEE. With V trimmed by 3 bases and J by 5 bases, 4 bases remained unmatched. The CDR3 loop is CASSAYRGTEAFF. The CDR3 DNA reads TGTGCCAGCAGCGCCTACAGGGGAACTGAAGCTTTCTTT.

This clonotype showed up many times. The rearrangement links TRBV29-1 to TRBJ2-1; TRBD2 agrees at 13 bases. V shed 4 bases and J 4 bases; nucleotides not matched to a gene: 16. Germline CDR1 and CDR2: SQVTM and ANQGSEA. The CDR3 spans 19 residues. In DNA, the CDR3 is TGCAGCGTTGGCCCCCTACTAGCGGGGGGGCCCTTTTCGTACAATGAGCAGTTCTTC. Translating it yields CSVGPLLAGGPFSYNEQFF.

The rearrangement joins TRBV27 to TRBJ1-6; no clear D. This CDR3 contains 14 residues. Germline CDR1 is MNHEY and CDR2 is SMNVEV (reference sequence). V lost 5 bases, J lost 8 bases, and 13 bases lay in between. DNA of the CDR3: TGTGCCAGCAGTCCCCTTATTAGGGATTCACCCCTCCACTTT. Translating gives CASSPLIRDSPLHF.

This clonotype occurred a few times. The CDR3 DNA sequence: TGTGCCACCGGGGACAGGGCCTCCAATGAGCAGTTCTTC. This translates into CATGDRASNEQFF. This chain connects TRBV18 to TRBJ2-1, with 9 bases aligning to TRBD1. Germline V CDR1 and CDR2: KGHSH, LQKENI. This CDR3 spans 13 amino acids. V lost 10 bases and J lost 6; bases outside the gene matches: 7.

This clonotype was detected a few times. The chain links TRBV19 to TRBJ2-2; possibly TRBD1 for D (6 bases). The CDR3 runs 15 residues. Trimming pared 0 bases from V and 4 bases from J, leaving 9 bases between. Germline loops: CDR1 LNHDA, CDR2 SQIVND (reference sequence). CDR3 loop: CASSIERGTTGELFF. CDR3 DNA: TGTGCCAGTAGTATAGAAAGGGGGACCACCGGGGAGCTGTTTTTT.

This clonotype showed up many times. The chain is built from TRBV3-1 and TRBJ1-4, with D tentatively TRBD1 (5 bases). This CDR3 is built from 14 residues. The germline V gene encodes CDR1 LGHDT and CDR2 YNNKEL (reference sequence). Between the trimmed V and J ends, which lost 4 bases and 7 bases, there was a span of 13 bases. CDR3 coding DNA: TGTGCCAGCAGCCTTCAGCAAGGGACTGAAAAACTGTTTTTT. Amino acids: CASSLQQGTEKLFF.

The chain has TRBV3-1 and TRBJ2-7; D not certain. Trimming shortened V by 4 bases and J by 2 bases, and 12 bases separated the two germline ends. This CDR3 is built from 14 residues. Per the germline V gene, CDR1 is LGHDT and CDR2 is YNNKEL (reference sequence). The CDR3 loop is CASSPPHTAYEQYF. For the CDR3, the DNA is TGTGCCAGCAGCCCCCCACACACCGCCTACGAGCAGTACTTC.

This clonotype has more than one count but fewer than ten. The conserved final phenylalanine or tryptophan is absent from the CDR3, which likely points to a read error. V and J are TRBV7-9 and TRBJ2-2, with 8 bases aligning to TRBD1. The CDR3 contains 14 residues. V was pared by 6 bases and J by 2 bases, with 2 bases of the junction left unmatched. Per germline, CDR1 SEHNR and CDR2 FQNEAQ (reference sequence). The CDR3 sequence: CASRGQGNTGELFV. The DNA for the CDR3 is TGTGCCAGCAGAGGACAGGGTAACACCGGGGAGCTGTTTGTT.

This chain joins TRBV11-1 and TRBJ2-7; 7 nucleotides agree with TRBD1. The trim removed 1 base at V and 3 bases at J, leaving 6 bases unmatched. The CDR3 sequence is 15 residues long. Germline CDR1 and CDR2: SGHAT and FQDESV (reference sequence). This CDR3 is CASSLEEDRSYEQYF. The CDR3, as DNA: TGTGCCAGCAGCTTAGAGGAGGACAGGAGCTACGAGCAGTACTTC.

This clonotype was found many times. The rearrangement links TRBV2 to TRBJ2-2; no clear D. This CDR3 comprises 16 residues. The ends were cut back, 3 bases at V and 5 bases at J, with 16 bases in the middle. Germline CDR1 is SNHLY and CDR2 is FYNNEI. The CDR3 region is CASSDGGLVHTGELFF. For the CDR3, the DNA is TGTGCCAGCAGTGACGGTGGGCTCGTGCATACCGGGGAGCTGTTTTTT.

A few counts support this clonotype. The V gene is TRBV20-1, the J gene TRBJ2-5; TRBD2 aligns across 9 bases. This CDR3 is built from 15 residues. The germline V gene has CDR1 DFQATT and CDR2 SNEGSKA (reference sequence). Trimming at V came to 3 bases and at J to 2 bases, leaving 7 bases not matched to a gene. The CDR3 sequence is CSARAASGMQETQYF. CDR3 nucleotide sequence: TGCAGTGCTAGGGCGGCTAGCGGGATGCAAGAGACCCAGTACTTC.

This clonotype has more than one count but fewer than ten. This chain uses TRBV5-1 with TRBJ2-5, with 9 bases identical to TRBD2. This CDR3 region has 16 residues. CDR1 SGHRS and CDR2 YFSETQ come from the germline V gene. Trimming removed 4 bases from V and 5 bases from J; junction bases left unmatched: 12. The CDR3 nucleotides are TGCGCCAGCAGCGACCCGCGGGGGGGCCTCTCTGAGACCCAGTACTTC. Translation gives CASSDPRGGLSETQYF.

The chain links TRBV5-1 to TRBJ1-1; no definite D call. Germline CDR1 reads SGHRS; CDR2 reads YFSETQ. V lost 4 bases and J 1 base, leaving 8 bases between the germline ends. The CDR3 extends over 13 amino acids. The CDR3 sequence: CASSPESNTEAFF. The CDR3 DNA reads TGCGCCAGCAGCCCCGAGTCGAACACTGAAGCTTTCTTT.

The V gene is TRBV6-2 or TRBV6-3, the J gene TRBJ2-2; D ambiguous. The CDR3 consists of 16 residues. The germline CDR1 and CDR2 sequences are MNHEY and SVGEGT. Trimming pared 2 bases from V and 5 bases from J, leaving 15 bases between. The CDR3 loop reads CASSYGSTPMTGELFF. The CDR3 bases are TGTGCCAGCAGTTACGGGTCGACCCCGATGACCGGGGAGCTGTTTTTT.

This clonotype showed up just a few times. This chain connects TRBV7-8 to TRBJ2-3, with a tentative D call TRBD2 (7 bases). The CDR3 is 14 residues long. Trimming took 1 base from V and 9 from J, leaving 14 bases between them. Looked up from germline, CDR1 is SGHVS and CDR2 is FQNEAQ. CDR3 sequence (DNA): TGTGCCAGCAGCTTAGATGCGGGGGCAGGGACGCAGTATTTT. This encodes CASSLDAGAGTQYF.

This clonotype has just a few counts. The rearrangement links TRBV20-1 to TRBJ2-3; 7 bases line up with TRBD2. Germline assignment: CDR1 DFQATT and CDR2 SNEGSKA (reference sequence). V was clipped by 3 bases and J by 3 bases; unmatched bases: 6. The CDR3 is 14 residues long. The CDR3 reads CSASREVETDTQYF. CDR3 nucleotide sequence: TGCAGTGCTAGTCGGGAGGTAGAAACAGATACGCAGTATTTT.

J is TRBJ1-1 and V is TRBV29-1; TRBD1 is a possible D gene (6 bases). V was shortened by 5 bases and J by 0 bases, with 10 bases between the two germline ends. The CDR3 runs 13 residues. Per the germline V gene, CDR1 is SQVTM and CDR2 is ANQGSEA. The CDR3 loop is CSVQGLMNTEAFF. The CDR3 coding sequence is TGCAGCGTTCAGGGGTTGATGAACACTGAAGCTTTCTTT.

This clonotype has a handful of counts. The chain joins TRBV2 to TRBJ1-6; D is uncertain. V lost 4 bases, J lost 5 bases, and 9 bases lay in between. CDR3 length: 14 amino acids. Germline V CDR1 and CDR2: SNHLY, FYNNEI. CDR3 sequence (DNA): TGTGCCAGCAGTGTGTTGGCGGATAATTCACCCCTCCACTTT. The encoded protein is CASSVLADNSPLHF. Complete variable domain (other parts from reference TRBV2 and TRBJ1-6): EPEVTQTPSHQVTQMGQEVILRCVPISNHLYFYWYRQILGQKVEFLVSFYNNEISEKSEIFDDQFSVERPDGSNFTLKIRSTKLEDSAMYFCASSVLADNSPLHFGNGTRLTVT.